The entry below describes one T cell receptor (beta chain). The germline V and J ends were trimmed by 6 bases and 8 bases, with 19 bases remaining between them. The CDR3 consists of 14 residues. Per germline, CDR1 MNHNY and CDR2 SVGAGI (reference sequence). The authors' processing: Amplification of reference gene primers provided the estimated nucleated cell counts. The table came from immunoSEQ multiplex PCR; TCRdb's copy has only in-frame clones and leaves some out. For V, J and clone size, that table is used; D and trimming come from the DNA. The profile shows some 210,000 clones, roughly four fifths of them singletons. These data originate in a study of blood T cell repertoires in COVID-19. The overall study: Both acute and convalescent COVID-19 samples were obtained from the United States, Italy and Spain. Nucleic acid was either cDNA or gDNA, and it came from T cells, B-cell-depleted T cells, or PBMCs.

The receptor's source is a woman in her sixties or seventies with active or convalescent COVID-19. The V call is TRBV6-6, the J call TRBJ1-2; D perhaps matches TRBD1 (6 bases). The sequencing sample was made of peripheral blood. The CDR3 DNA sequence: TGTGCCAGCAGCAGGATAGGGGGGGTTCAAGGCTACACCTTC. This sequence encodes CASSRIGGVQGYTF.